Listed below are T cell receptor beta chains from one sample, sequenced in a study of blood T cell repertoires in COVID-19. TCRdb's copy holds only in-frame clones and misses some; the assay was immunoSEQ multiplex PCR. This table has about 270,000 clones, 88% appearing once. Sample: PBMCs or T cells enriched from blood (not recorded which). The source is a woman between 50 and 59 years old who had recovered from COVID-19. CDR3s include the opening cysteine and the closing phenylalanine or tryptophan. Fields, in order: V gene, clone size, J gene, D gene, CDR3 protein, CDR3 DNA. A D gene is named only where the DNA matches it firmly. Clone size is shown for a subset of rows, as once, few, many or a class of expanded clone.

V: TRBV12-3/TRBV12-4
size: -
J: TRBJ2-1
D: -
CDR3: CASSLGSFNEQFF
DNA: TGTGCCAGCAGTTTAGGTAGCTTCAATGAGCAGTTCTTC

V: TRBV28
size: -
J: TRBJ1-1
D: TRBD1
CDR3: CASSPPGGQREAFF
DNA: TGTGCCAGCAGTCCCCCAGGGGGACAGCGAGAAGCTTTCTTT

V: TRBV5-6
size: -
J: TRBJ1-4
D: -
CDR3: CASSSPGAEKLFF
DNA: TGTGCCAGCAGCTCTCCTGGGGCAGAAAAACTGTTTTTT

V: TRBV19
size: -
J: TRBJ1-5
D: TRBD1
CDR3: CASSIQGAQPQHF
DNA: TGTGCCAGTAGTATTCAGGGGGCGCAGCCCCAGCATTTT

V: TRBV6-5
size: -
J: TRBJ1-5
D: -
CDR3: CASSYEGREPQHF
DNA: TGTGCCAGCAGTTACGAGGGTCGTGAGCCCCAGCATTTT

V: TRBV7-2
size: -
J: TRBJ2-3
D: -
CDR3: CASSLSPEADTQYF
DNA: TGTGCCAGCAGCTTAAGTCCAGAGGCAGATACGCAGTATTTT

V: TRBV27
size: -
J: TRBJ2-7
D: TRBD1
CDR3: CASSTTGAGYEQYF
DNA: TGTGCCAGCAGTACGACAGGGGCAGGGTACGAGCAGTACTTC

V: TRBV9
size: -
J: TRBJ2-1
D: TRBD2
CDR3: CASSVGLAGVDEQFF
DNA: TGTGCCAGCAGCGTAGGTCTAGCGGGAGTAGATGAGCAGTTCTTC

V: TRBV7-2
size: -
J: TRBJ2-3
D: -
CDR3: CASSSGDGMTASTDTQYF
DNA: TGTGCCAGCAGCTCTGGCGATGGAATGACAGCTAGCACAGATACGCAGTATTTT

V: TRBV2
size: -
J: TRBJ2-1
D: TRBD1
CDR3: CASSEYRGLGNEQFF
DNA: TGTGCCAGCAGTGAATACAGGGGGCTAGGGAATGAGCAGTTCTTC

V: TRBV6-4
size: -
J: TRBJ1-5
D: TRBD1
CDR3: CASSDSGQAQILAQHF
DNA: TGTGCCAGCAGTGACTCGGGACAGGCGCAAATTTTAGCCCAGCATTTT

V: TRBV24-1
size: -
J: TRBJ2-1
D: TRBD1
CDR3: CATSDRVTGSNEQFF
DNA: TGTGCCACCAGTGATCGTGTGACAGGGTCGAATGAGCAGTTCTTC

V: TRBV7-3
size: -
J: TRBJ2-3
D: -
CDR3: CASSRGLPSTDTQYF
DNA: TGTGCCAGCAGCCGCGGGCTACCTAGCACAGATACGCAGTATTTT

V: TRBV19
size: once
J: TRBJ1-5
D: -
CDR3: CASSYAVSNQPQHF
DNA: TGTGCCAGTAGTTACGCGGTTAGCAATCAGCCCCAGCATTTT

V: TRBV28
size: -
J: TRBJ2-4
D: -
CDR3: CASSPIESLAKNIQYF
DNA: TGTGCCAGCAGTCCGATCGAGAGTTTAGCCAAAAACATTCAGTACTTC

V: TRBV20-1
size: -
J: TRBJ1-1
D: -
CDR3: CSARDRGEAFF
DNA: TGCAGTGCTAGAGATCGAGGTGAAGCTTTCTTT

V: TRBV6-6
size: few
J: TRBJ1-3
D: TRBD1
CDR3: CASSYGQGASGNTIYF
DNA: TGTGCCAGCAGTTACGGACAGGGGGCATCTGGAAACACCATATATTTT

V: TRBV2
size: -
J: TRBJ1-2
D: TRBD1
CDR3: CASKLAGTGGSFDYGYTF
DNA: TGTGCCAGCAAGCTGGCCGGGACAGGGGGCTCGTTTGACTATGGCTACACCTTC

V: TRBV11-2
size: -
J: TRBJ2-1
D: TRBD1
CDR3: CASSLTGASYNEQFF
DNA: TGTGCCAGCAGCCTTACAGGGGCATCCTACAATGAGCAGTTCTTC

V: TRBV19
size: -
J: TRBJ1-6
D: -
CDR3: CASSISGWNSPLHF
DNA: TGTGCCAGTAGTATCTCAGGGTGGAATTCACCCCTCCACTTT

V: TRBV9
size: few
J: TRBJ2-7
D: -
CDR3: CASSVGDSSYEQYF
DNA: TGTGCCAGCAGCGTAGGCGACAGCTCCTACGAGCAGTACTTC

V: TRBV9
size: -
J: TRBJ1-3
D: TRBD1
CDR3: CASTRDSSSGNTIYF
DNA: TGTGCCAGCACGAGGGACAGTTCCTCTGGAAACACCATATATTTT

V: TRBV7-2
size: -
J: TRBJ1-1
D: TRBD1
CDR3: CASSLLDREPEAFF
DNA: TGTGCCAGCAGCTTACTAGACAGGGAACCTGAAGCTTTCTTT

V: TRBV15
size: -
J: TRBJ2-1
D: -
CDR3: CATSRAVYNEQFF
DNA: TGTGCCACCAGCAGAGCTGTGTACAATGAGCAGTTCTTC

V: TRBV5-1
size: -
J: TRBJ1-5
D: TRBD1
CDR3: CASSSQGDGNQPQHF
DNA: TGCGCCAGCAGCTCACAGGGGGATGGCAATCAGCCCCAGCATTTT

V: TRBV6-2/TRBV6-3
size: -
J: TRBJ2-7
D: -
CDR3: CASSTGTLSYEQYF
DNA: TGTGCCAGCAGCACCGGGACACTTTCCTACGAGCAGTACTTC

V: TRBV6-5
size: -
J: TRBJ1-1
D: TRBD1
CDR3: CASSSRDRAEAFF
DNA: TGTGCCAGCAGCTCCCGGGACAGGGCGGAAGCTTTCTTT

V: TRBV7-9
size: -
J: TRBJ2-5
D: TRBD1
CDR3: CASSYRTGGETQYF
DNA: TGTGCCAGCAGCTATCGGACAGGGGGGGAGACCCAGTACTTC

V: TRBV9
size: -
J: TRBJ2-7
D: TRBD1
CDR3: CASSVGTGGPFEQYF
DNA: TGTGCCAGCAGCGTAGGGACAGGGGGCCCCTTTGAGCAGTACTTC

V: TRBV10-3
size: -
J: TRBJ2-3
D: -
CDR3: CAIRTPEEGVGTDTQYF
DNA: TGTGCCATCAGGACCCCCGAGGAGGGAGTCGGCACAGATACGCAGTATTTT

V: TRBV4-3
size: -
J: TRBJ2-7
D: TRBD2
CDR3: CASSQNRGRSYEQYF
DNA: TGCGCCAGCAGCCAAAACCGCGGGAGATCCTACGAGCAGTACTTC

V: TRBV18
size: -
J: TRBJ1-1
D: -
CDR3: CASSEGGNTEAFF
DNA: TGTGCCAGCTCAGAAGGGGGTAACACTGAAGCTTTCTTT

V: TRBV7-6
size: -
J: TRBJ2-5
D: -
CDR3: CASSLVWTASQETQYF
DNA: TGTGCCAGCAGCTTAGTTTGGACAGCGAGCCAAGAGACCCAGTACTTC

V: TRBV2
size: once
J: TRBJ1-2
D: -
CDR3: CASSDQGAMGYGYTF
DNA: TGTGCCAGCAGTGATCAAGGGGCCATGGGCTATGGCTACACCTTC

V: TRBV27
size: -
J: TRBJ2-3
D: TRBD2
CDR3: CASRKRESNGGTDTQYF
DNA: TGTGCCAGCAGAAAGCGGGAGTCAAATGGGGGAACAGATACGCAGTATTTT

V: TRBV19
size: -
J: TRBJ1-2
D: TRBD1
CDR3: CASSIRDRGSGYTF
DNA: TGTGCCAGTAGTATCCGGGACAGGGGGTCCGGCTACACCTTC

V: TRBV5-5
size: -
J: TRBJ1-1
D: -
CDR3: CASSLSRVTEAFF
DNA: TGTGCCAGCAGCTTGAGCAGGGTCACTGAAGCTTTCTTT

V: TRBV28
size: -
J: TRBJ1-5
D: -
CDR3: CASSSNPGTGSNQPQHF
DNA: TGTGCCAGCAGTTCAAATCCGGGCACGGGGAGCAATCAGCCCCAGCATTTT

V: TRBV7-3
size: -
J: TRBJ1-2
D: -
CDR3: CASSLRGGANYGYTF
DNA: TGTGCCAGCAGCTTACGAGGGGGAGCTAACTATGGCTACACCTTC

V: TRBV5-4
size: -
J: TRBJ1-1
D: -
CDR3: CASSSQGLATEAFF
DNA: TGTGCCAGCAGCTCACAGGGTTTGGCCACTGAAGCTTTCTTT

V: TRBV5-1
size: -
J: TRBJ2-5
D: -
CDR3: CASSRRDQETQYF
DNA: TGCGCCAGCAGCCGGAGGGACCAAGAGACCCAGTACTTC

V: TRBV7-2
size: -
J: TRBJ2-3
D: -
CDR3: CASSLELYSGADTQYF
DNA: TGTGCCAGCAGCTTAGAGTTATACAGTGGCGCAGATACGCAGTATTTT

V: TRBV19
size: -
J: TRBJ1-4
D: TRBD1
CDR3: CASKMGQGWTNEKLFF
DNA: TGTGCCAGTAAAATGGGACAGGGTTGGACTAATGAAAAACTGTTTTTT

V: TRBV2
size: -
J: TRBJ1-3
D: -
CDR3: CASRLGSSGGNTIYF
DNA: TGTGCCAGCAGGCTCGGGAGCTCTGGTGGAAACACCATATATTTT

V: TRBV6-2/TRBV6-3
size: -
J: TRBJ2-3
D: TRBD2
CDR3: CASSYGGRASDTQYF
DNA: TGTGCCAGCAGTTACGGCGGGAGGGCTTCAGATACGCAGTATTTT

V: TRBV6-6
size: few
J: TRBJ1-5
D: -
CDR3: CASSYGRDQPQHF
DNA: TGTGCCAGCAGTTACGGCCGTGATCAGCCCCAGCATTTT

V: TRBV12-3/TRBV12-4
size: -
J: TRBJ2-3
D: -
CDR3: CASRPLGGSQYF
DNA: TGTGCCAGCAGGCCCTTAGGAGGATCGCAGTATTTT

V: TRBV7-2
size: -
J: TRBJ1-5
D: -
CDR3: CASRNRVQPQHF
DNA: TGTGCCAGCAGAAACAGGGTCCAGCCCCAGCATTTT

V: TRBV27
size: -
J: TRBJ2-1
D: TRBD2
CDR3: CASSSWTSGSNEQFF
DNA: TGTGCCAGCAGTTCGTGGACTAGCGGGAGCAATGAGCAGTTCTTC

V: TRBV7-2
size: -
J: TRBJ2-2
D: -
CDR3: CATSKSGDIGELFF
DNA: TGTGCCACCAGCAAGTCGGGAGACATCGGGGAGCTGTTTTTT

V: TRBV24-1
size: few
J: TRBJ1-5
D: -
CDR3: CATSDHREGGQPQHF
DNA: TGTGCCACCAGTGACCACAGGGAAGGGGGTCAGCCCCAGCATTTT

V: TRBV28
size: -
J: TRBJ2-3
D: TRBD2
CDR3: CASSFSSGIGSTDTQYF
DNA: TGTGCCAGCAGTTTTTCCAGCGGGATCGGAAGCACAGATACGCAGTATTTT

V: TRBV7-3
size: -
J: TRBJ2-7
D: -
CDR3: CASSLTGATYEQYF
DNA: TGTGCCAGCAGCTTAACGGGGGCCACATACGAGCAGTACTTC